This TCR beta chain came from a study of molecular identifiers for immune sequencing clone quantification. The CDR3 spans 13 residues. Germline V CDR1 and CDR2: SGHTA, FQGNSA. The V end lost 3 bases, the J end lost 7 bases, and 9 bases lay between the germline ends. TCRdb passed the PCR reads through MiXCR, listing each CDR3 protein once. The data show about 630,000 distinct CDR3 sequences, roughly 25% seen once. This clonotype showed up many times. The chain carries TRBV7-2 and TRBJ1-4; D unclear. This clonotype was obtained from a human donor in good health. Some libraries in this study had Jurkat cell RNA spiked in. Specimen: naive CD8+ T cells from blood, with Jurkat cell RNA spiked in. Subset specified: FACS-sorted CD8+CD4-CCR7+CD45RA+ naive T cells. The CDR3 loop reads CASSLAGREKLFF. CDR3 coding DNA: TGTGCCAGCAGCTTGGCCGGGCGTGAAAAACTGTTTTTT.